One and the same sample provided the 27 T cell receptor beta chains below, sequenced in a study of beta chain features in type 1 diabetes. Sequencing targeted expressed TCRB transcripts, as all isolated RNA had been reverse transcribed. Method: immunoSEQ multiplex PCR; TCRdb's copy keeps in-frame clones and lacks some. This table holds about 360,000 clones, roughly 12% found once. Sequenced sample: naive CD4+ T cells from blood. The source of these receptors is a man between 18 and 29 years old in good health.

The rearrangement links TRBV2 to TRBJ2-5; no definite D call. Germline CDR1 SNHLY, CDR2 FYNNEI. Trimming took 7 bases from V and 1 from J, leaving 13 bases between them. This CDR3 has 14 amino acids. The CDR3: CASTLDQTQETQYF. The DNA for the CDR3 is TGTGCCAGCACCCTAGACCAAACCCAAGAGACCCAGTACTTC. The full variable domain, completed using reference TRBV2 and TRBJ2-5, is EPEVTQTPSHQVTQMGQEVILRCVPISNHLYFYWYRQILGQKVEFLVSFYNNEISEKSEIFDDQFSVERPDGSNFTLKIRSTKLEDSAMYFCASTLDQTQETQYFGPGTRLLVL.

In its sample, this clone was seen a few times. The chain employs TRBV10-3 and TRBJ1-1; possibly TRBD1 for D (5 bases). V was trimmed by 6 bases and J by 8 bases, leaving 13 bases between them. The CDR3 runs 12 residues. In germline, CDR1 is ENHRY, CDR2 SYGVKD. The CDR3 protein is CAIRMTAGEAFF. The CDR3 DNA reads as TGTGCCATCAGAATGACAGCTGGAGAAGCTTTCTTT.

This clone was recorded a few times. The genes are TRBV7-2 and TRBJ2-5, with 12 bases fitting TRBD1. CDR1 and CDR2 from the germline V gene are SGHTA and FQGNSA. CDR3 length equals 16 residues. V shed 5 bases and J 4 bases; nucleotides not matched to a gene: 8. In DNA form, the CDR3 reads TGTGCCAGCAGCGGACGGGGGGACAGGGGGCCAGAGACCCAGTACTTC. It encodes CASSGRGDRGPETQYF.

The chain is built from TRBV7-2 and TRBJ1-5; D unclear. V was cut by 1 base and J by 7 bases, with 14 bases left in between. The germline V gene encodes CDR1 SGHTA and CDR2 FQGNSA. The CDR3 loop spans 15 amino acids. In DNA, the CDR3 is TGTGCCAGCAGCTTAGAAGGATCGGGGAAGCAGCCCCAGCATTTT. Its protein is CASSLEGSGKQPQHF.

The rearrangement links TRBV28 to TRBJ1-6; 9 bases align to TRBD1. CDR1 and CDR2 (germline): MDHEN, SYDVKM. The CDR3 spans 13 residues. V was pared by 8 bases and J by 7 bases, with 3 bases of the junction left unmatched. The CDR3 DNA follows: TGTGCCAGCTCGGGGACAGGGAATTCACCCCTCCACTTT. This encodes CASSGTGNSPLHF.

This clone showed up just a few times. This chain links TRBV5-1 with TRBJ2-7; D may be TRBD2 (6 bases). This CDR3 has 17 residues. The V gene's germline CDR1 is SGHRS and CDR2 YFSETQ. The germline V and J ends were trimmed by 2 bases and 7 bases, with 25 bases remaining between them. The CDR3 region is CASSLSGRGEISREQYF. For the CDR3, the DNA is TGCGCCAGCAGCTTAAGTGGGCGCGGGGAGATCTCGAGGGAGCAGTACTTC.

This clone was observed a few times. The rearrangement links TRBV7-3 to TRBJ1-1, with TRBD1 as a possible D gene (6 bases). Germline values: CDR1 SGHTA, CDR2 FQGTGA. Trimming shortened V by 8 bases and J by 3 bases, and 13 bases separated the two germline ends. The CDR3 runs to 13 residues. The chain's CDR3 is CASAMDSYTEAFF. CDR3 coding DNA: TGTGCCAGCGCCATGGACAGTTACACTGAAGCTTTCTTT.

The chain carries TRBV11-2 and TRBJ2-3; no clear D gene. V was pared by 2 bases and J by 8 bases, with 17 bases between. The CDR3 is made up of 15 amino acids. Germline lookup yields CDR1 SGHAT and CDR2 FQNNGV. CDR3 sequence (DNA): TGTGCCAGCAGCTTAATCCTTCCCCTGCGAGGTACGCAGTATTTT. This sequence encodes CASSLILPLRGTQYF.

A few counts support this clone. The chain combines TRBV30 with TRBJ2-3; 12 bases match TRBD2. Unmatched junction bases numbered 6, after V lost 2 bases and J lost 0 bases. Germline V CDR1 and CDR2: GTSNPN, SVGIG (reference sequence). The CDR3 has 17 amino acids. The CDR3 spells CAWSWGLAGTSTDTQYF. As DNA, the CDR3 is TGTGCCTGGAGTTGGGGACTAGCGGGCACTAGCACAGATACGCAGTATTTT.

The table lists this clone with a few counts. V gene TRBV4-2 combines with J gene TRBJ2-3; tentatively, D is TRBD2 (5 bases). The CDR3 covers 16 residues. Looked up from germline, CDR1 is LGHNA and CDR2 is YNFKEQ. Trimming removed 1 base from V and 0 bases from J, with 11 bases in between. The CDR3 DNA follows: TGTGCCAGCAGCCAAGGAGCGGAGGTCAGCACAGATACGCAGTATTTT. Its translation is CASSQGAEVSTDTQYF.

This chain links TRBV25-1 with TRBJ1-1, with 8 bases fitting TRBD1. V gave up 6 bases and J gave up 0 bases; unmatched junction bases: 3. Germline loops: CDR1 MGHDK, CDR2 SYGVNS. The CDR3 has 14 residues. The CDR3 DNA is TGTGCCAGCAGACAGGGGGACCTGAACACTGAAGCTTTCTTT. Translated, it gives CASRQGDLNTEAFF.

The J gene is TRBJ2-7, the V gene TRBV4-1, with 10 bases aligning to TRBD1. V trimming: 4 bases; J trimming: 4 bases; junction bases outside the gene matches: 4. The CDR3 length is 14 residues. CDR1 is MGHRA, CDR2 YSYEKL, per germline. DNA for the CDR3: TGCGCCAGCAGCCCGGACAGGGGGAGGTACGAGCAGTACTTC. Residues: CASSPDRGRYEQYF.

This clone was seen only a few times. This sequence joins TRBV28 and TRBJ2-1, with D maybe TRBD2 (6 bases). Trimming removed 3 bases from V and 7 bases from J, with 16 bases in between. Looked up from germline, CDR1 is MDHEN and CDR2 is SYDVKM. CDR3 length: 15 amino acids. CDR3 protein: CASSLGGRVWNEQFF. CDR3 sequence (DNA): TGTGCCAGCAGTTTGGGGGGAAGGGTTTGGAATGAGCAGTTCTTC.

This clone turned up a few times. The rearrangement links TRBV30 to TRBJ2-7; 9 bases agree with TRBD1. The CDR3 has 14 residues. Looked up from germline, CDR1 is GTSNPN and CDR2 is SVGIG (reference sequence). J lost 2 bases, V lost 1 base, and 3 bases had no gene match. The CDR3, as DNA: TGTGCCTGGAGTGCTAGACAGGGGGCCTACGAGCAGTACTTC. Its translation is CAWSARQGAYEQYF.

V usage is TRBV29-1 and J usage is TRBJ2-1; no firm D call. Deletions cut 6 bases from V and 4 bases from J, with 4 bases between. The length of the CDR3 is 10 residues. Germline values: CDR1 SQVTM, CDR2 ANQGSEA. CDR3 in amino acids: CSVIYNEQFF. CDR3 DNA: TGCAGCGTAATATACAATGAGCAGTTCTTC.

In this sample, this clone turned up a few times. This chain joins TRBV5-6 and TRBJ1-5; maybe TRBD1 (6 bases). Germline CDR1 SGHDT, CDR2 YYEEEE. The CDR3 covers 15 residues. V gave up 0 bases and J gave up 5 bases, with 12 bases separating them. The CDR3 region is CASSLGTVGDQPQHF. CDR3 coding DNA: TGTGCCAGCAGCTTGGGGACAGTTGGAGATCAGCCCCAGCATTTT.

V and J are TRBV28 and TRBJ2-5; 8 nucleotides line up with TRBD2. Germline lookup yields CDR1 MDHEN and CDR2 SYDVKM. The CDR3 runs 15 residues. With V trimmed by 7 bases and J by 7 bases, 14 bases remained unmatched. CDR3 nucleotide sequence: TGTGCCAGCATTAATCGCCCGGACGGGAGGGGGACCCAGTACTTC. Translated: CASINRPDGRGTQYF.

This chain connects TRBV15 to TRBJ2-1; 10 bases are shared with TRBD2. Germline values: CDR1 LNHNV, CDR2 YYDKDF (reference sequence). This CDR3 region has 15 residues. V gave up 5 bases and J gave up 5 bases; unmatched junction bases: 6. CDR3 in amino acids: CATSPGLAWNNEQFF. DNA for the CDR3: TGTGCCACCAGCCCGGGACTAGCGTGGAACAATGAGCAGTTCTTC.

This clone was seen only a few times. The chain combines TRBV30 with TRBJ1-1; D call uncertain. Germline CDR1 and CDR2: GTSNPN and SVGIG (reference sequence). Trimming removed 3 bases at V and 1 base at J, with 9 bases between. The CDR3 extends over 13 amino acids. CDR3 in DNA: TGTGCCTGGAGGCTACAGAGGAACACTGAAGCTTTCTTT. Protein product: CAWRLQRNTEAFF.

The chain couples TRBV5-1 to TRBJ2-2; 8 nucleotides match TRBD1. The CDR3 sequence is 16 residues long. CDR1 is SGHRS and CDR2 is YFSETQ in the germline V gene. The V segment lost 3 bases and the J segment 0 bases; nucleotides outside the gene matches: 4. CDR3 sequence: CASSYGQGANTGELFF. The CDR3 region has the DNA TGCGCCAGCAGCTACGGACAGGGAGCGAACACCGGGGAGCTGTTTTTT.

In its sample, this clone was seen a few times. This chain connects TRBV14 to TRBJ2-5, with TRBD1 as a possible D gene (5 bases). Per the germline V gene, CDR1 is SGHDN and CDR2 is FVKESK. V was trimmed by 4 bases and J by 5 bases, leaving 14 bases between them. The CDR3 runs 14 residues. The CDR3 reads CASSRQWGKETQYF. In nucleotides, the CDR3 is TGTGCCAGCAGCCGACAGTGGGGAAAGGAGACCCAGTACTTC. Full variable domain (remainder filled in from reference TRBV14 and TRBJ2-5): EAGVTQFPSHSVIEKGQTVTLRCDPISGHDNLYWYRRVMGKEIKFLLHFVKESKQDESGMPNNRFLAERTGGTYSTLKVQPAELEDSGVYFCASSRQWGKETQYFGPGTRLLVL.

In its sample, this clone was seen a few times. CDR3 coding DNA: TGTGCCTGGAGTGGCGGGTCCTGGCGGGGGCCCCTTGGGGGGAATGAGCAGTTCTTC. Translation gives CAWSGGSWRGPLGGNEQFF. The genes are TRBV30 and TRBJ2-1; TRBD2 is a possible D gene (7 bases). Germline values: CDR1 GTSNPN, CDR2 SVGIG (reference sequence). This CDR3 has 19 residues. Trimming pared 1 base from V and 7 bases from J, leaving 29 bases between.

The chain combines TRBV5-6 with TRBJ2-1; TRBD2 matches at 9 bases. V trimming: 3 bases; J trimming: 5 bases; junction bases outside the gene matches: 9. This CDR3 spans 16 amino acids. Per germline, CDR1 SGHDT and CDR2 YYEEEE. In nucleotides, the CDR3 is TGTGCCAGCAGCTCCCAGGGAGCGGGGGGCCACAATGAGCAGTTCTTC. Translated: CASSSQGAGGHNEQFF.

A word on this clone: In the same sample, other DNA sequences code for this CDR3. The chain employs TRBV28 and TRBJ1-2; 7 bases match TRBD1. Germline values: CDR1 MDHEN, CDR2 SYDVKM. The CDR3 covers 14 residues. V lost 5 bases to trimming and J lost 1 base; unmatched junction nucleotides: 4. CDR3 nucleotide sequence: TGTGCCAGCAGTCCGGGACAGCTTAACTATGGCTACACCTTC. This codes for CASSPGQLNYGYTF.

The chain uses TRBV7-2 and TRBJ2-5; tentatively, D is TRBD2 (5 bases). This CDR3 spans 14 amino acids. Trimming shortened V by 1 base and J by 4 bases, and 10 bases separated the two germline ends. In germline, CDR1 is SGHTA, CDR2 FQGNSA. The CDR3 here is CASSLGAAAETQYF. The CDR3 coding sequence is TGTGCCAGCAGCTTAGGGGCAGCGGCAGAGACCCAGTACTTC.

The chain joins TRBV2 to TRBJ2-5, with D possibly being TRBD1 (5 bases). The CDR3 consists of 12 residues. CDR1 is SNHLY, CDR2 FYNNEI, per germline. Trimming removed 8 bases at V and 4 bases at J, with 11 bases between. Written as DNA, the CDR3 is TGTGCCAGCCAGGGAATAGGAGAGACCCAGTACTTC. This gives the protein CASQGIGETQYF.

This clone was counted between two and nine times. J is TRBJ2-1 and V is TRBV6-5; 7 nucleotides line up with TRBD2. Germline CDR1 is MNHEY and CDR2 is SVGAGI. CDR3 length: 14 residues. With V trimmed by 3 bases and J by 7 bases, 6 bases remained unmatched. The chain's CDR3 is CASSYVGGLNEQFF. The CDR3 DNA reads TGTGCCAGCAGTTATGTGGGGGGGTTAAATGAGCAGTTCTTC.